A selection of T cell receptor beta chains follows, all from one sample in a study of blood T cell repertoires in COVID-19. Profiling relied on immunoSEQ multiplex PCR, and the TCRdb table lists in-frame clones only, not all of them. The table records about 160,000 clones, 80% to 95% of them present only once. The specimen sequenced was peripheral blood. The receptors shown here come from a woman between 50 and 59 years old with acute or convalescent COVID-19. The CDR3 runs from the conserved cysteine through the conserved F or W. Fields, in order: CDR3 length, V gene, D gene, clone size, J gene, CDR3 DNA, CDR3 protein. D genes are given only for firm matches. Clone size is stated in some rows and not others, as once, few, many or a class when expanded.

len: 17
v_gene: TRBV18
d_gene: TRBD1
abundance: NA
j_gene: TRBJ1-1
CDR3nt: TGTGCCAGCTCACCAAAGACAGGGGCCTTCCGAAACACTGAAGCTTTCTTT
CDR3aa: CASSPKTGAFRNTEAFF

len: 13
v_gene: TRBV5-1
d_gene: NA
abundance: NA
j_gene: TRBJ2-5
CDR3nt: TGCGCCAGCAGGGGCGAGGCGGGGGAGACCCAGTACTTC
CDR3aa: CASRGEAGETQYF

len: 15
v_gene: TRBV5-1
d_gene: TRBD1
abundance: NA
j_gene: TRBJ2-6
CDR3nt: TGCGCCAGCAGCCCACAGGGGAGTGGGGCCAACGTCCTGACTTTC
CDR3aa: CASSPQGSGANVLTF

len: 11
v_gene: TRBV27
d_gene: NA
abundance: NA
j_gene: TRBJ2-7
CDR3nt: TGTGCCAGCCGCAGGGGATACGAGCAGTACTTC
CDR3aa: CASRRGYEQYF

len: 15
v_gene: TRBV7-9
d_gene: TRBD1
abundance: NA
j_gene: TRBJ1-5
CDR3nt: TGTGCCAGCAGCTCGGACCGGGACAGGGTTTTCCCCCAGCATTTT
CDR3aa: CASSSDRDRVFPQHF

len: 13
v_gene: TRBV5-1
d_gene: NA
abundance: NA
j_gene: TRBJ1-1
CDR3nt: TGCGCCAGCAGCTTGGTGGGAGGGGATGAAGCTTTCTTT
CDR3aa: CASSLVGGDEAFF

len: 14
v_gene: TRBV2
d_gene: NA
abundance: NA
j_gene: TRBJ1-1
CDR3nt: TGTGCCAGCAGTGTCCCTCGTCGGTTTCCCGAAGCTTTCTTT
CDR3aa: CASSVPRRFPEAFF

len: 13
v_gene: TRBV12-3/TRBV12-4
d_gene: NA
abundance: NA
j_gene: TRBJ2-3
CDR3nt: TGTGCCAGCAGTTTAGGTTACACAGATACGCAGTATTTT
CDR3aa: CASSLGYTDTQYF

len: 13
v_gene: TRBV19
d_gene: TRBD1
abundance: once
j_gene: TRBJ1-6
CDR3nt: TGTGCCAGCAAGACAGGGGATAATTCACCCCTCCACTTT
CDR3aa: CASKTGDNSPLHF

len: 16
v_gene: TRBV7-2
d_gene: TRBD1
abundance: NA
j_gene: TRBJ1-6
CDR3nt: TGTGCCAGCAGCTCGGGACAGGGGCAACCATGGTGGGCCCTCCACTTT
CDR3aa: CASSSGQGQPWWALHF

len: 13
v_gene: TRBV28
d_gene: NA
abundance: NA
j_gene: TRBJ1-1
CDR3nt: TGTGCCAGCAGTATACAGGTAAACTATGAAGCTTTCTTT
CDR3aa: CASSIQVNYEAFF

len: 13
v_gene: TRBV18
d_gene: NA
abundance: once
j_gene: TRBJ2-2
CDR3nt: TGTGCCAGCCTAAGACTAGGGACCGGGGAGCTGTTTTTT
CDR3aa: CASLRLGTGELFF

len: 19
v_gene: TRBV21-1
d_gene: NA
abundance: once
j_gene: TRBJ2-1
CDR3nt: TGTGCCAGCAGCAAAGTTCAGGTAACCCGGTTCTTATCCTACAATGAGCAGTTCTTC
CDR3aa: CASSKVQVTRFLSYNEQFF

len: 13
v_gene: TRBV3-1/TRBV3-2
d_gene: TRBD1
abundance: once
j_gene: TRBJ1-2
CDR3nt: TGTGCCAGCAGCCAGACAGGGGCTTATGGCTACACCTTC
CDR3aa: CASSQTGAYGYTF

len: 16
v_gene: TRBV7-8
d_gene: TRBD2
abundance: NA
j_gene: TRBJ2-3
CDR3nt: TGTGCCAGCAGCTTAAGGATTAGCGGGGTTGTAGATACGCAGTATTTT
CDR3aa: CASSLRISGVVDTQYF

len: 17
v_gene: TRBV6-2/TRBV6-3
d_gene: NA
abundance: NA
j_gene: TRBJ1-1
CDR3nt: TGTGCCAGCAGTTCCATTACGGGGTTCACCATGAACACTGAAGCTTTCTTT
CDR3aa: CASSSITGFTMNTEAFF

len: 13
v_gene: TRBV27
d_gene: NA
abundance: NA
j_gene: TRBJ2-5
CDR3nt: TGTGCCAGTGGACTATCACGGAAAGAGACCCAGTACTTC
CDR3aa: CASGLSRKETQYF

len: 13
v_gene: TRBV24-1
d_gene: NA
abundance: NA
j_gene: TRBJ1-1
CDR3nt: TGTGCCACCAGTGATGTCCTAAACACTGAAGCTTTCTTT
CDR3aa: CATSDVLNTEAFF

len: 15
v_gene: TRBV3-1/TRBV3-2
d_gene: TRBD2
abundance: NA
j_gene: TRBJ2-7
CDR3nt: TGTGCCAGCAGCCAAGGACTAGCGGGTGCCTACGAGCAGTACTTC
CDR3aa: CASSQGLAGAYEQYF

len: 13
v_gene: TRBV19
d_gene: NA
abundance: NA
j_gene: TRBJ2-7
CDR3nt: TGTGCCAGTACTCCGGTCGCGGCGGACGAGCAGTACTTC
CDR3aa: CASTPVAADEQYF

len: 14
v_gene: TRBV11-2
d_gene: TRBD1
abundance: NA
j_gene: TRBJ1-2
CDR3nt: TGTGCCAGCAGCTTAGATCAGGGGGGCTATGGCTACACCTTC
CDR3aa: CASSLDQGGYGYTF

len: 17
v_gene: TRBV7-2
d_gene: TRBD2
abundance: NA
j_gene: TRBJ2-1
CDR3nt: TGTGCCAGCAGAAACGGTAGACTAGCGGGATTTAAGGATGAGCAGTTCTTC
CDR3aa: CASRNGRLAGFKDEQFF

len: 15
v_gene: TRBV28
d_gene: NA
abundance: NA
j_gene: TRBJ1-5
CDR3nt: TGTGCCAGCAGCCCTTATATGAGGAGCAATCAGCCCCAGCATTTT
CDR3aa: CASSPYMRSNQPQHF

len: 15
v_gene: TRBV24-1
d_gene: NA
abundance: few
j_gene: TRBJ2-2
CDR3nt: TGTGCCACCAGTGATCTGACAGGCAACACCGGGGAGCTGTTTTTT
CDR3aa: CATSDLTGNTGELFF

len: 13
v_gene: TRBV12-3/TRBV12-4
d_gene: NA
abundance: NA
j_gene: TRBJ1-2
CDR3nt: TGTGCCAGCATTCAAACAGGCAGCTATGGCTACACCTTC
CDR3aa: CASIQTGSYGYTF

len: 14
v_gene: TRBV6-1
d_gene: NA
abundance: once
j_gene: TRBJ1-6
CDR3nt: TGTGCCAGCAGTGAATCGGGGGATAATTCACCCCTCCACTTT
CDR3aa: CASSESGDNSPLHF

len: 13
v_gene: TRBV12-3/TRBV12-4
d_gene: TRBD1
abundance: once
j_gene: TRBJ2-1
CDR3nt: TGTGCCAGCAGTATTCGACAGGGGGATGAGCAGTTCTTC
CDR3aa: CASSIRQGDEQFF

len: 14
v_gene: TRBV7-2
d_gene: NA
abundance: NA
j_gene: TRBJ1-2
CDR3nt: TGTGCCAGCAGCTTAAACAGAGCCTCCTATGGCTACACCTTC
CDR3aa: CASSLNRASYGYTF

len: 16
v_gene: TRBV5-5
d_gene: NA
abundance: NA
j_gene: TRBJ1-4
CDR3nt: TGTGCCAGCAGCCTGGTTGGACTTGCAACTAATGAAAAACTGTTTTTT
CDR3aa: CASSLVGLATNEKLFF

len: 13
v_gene: TRBV29-1
d_gene: TRBD1
abundance: NA
j_gene: TRBJ1-2
CDR3nt: TGCAGCGTCCAACAGGGGCCGCCCGATGGCTACACCTTC
CDR3aa: CSVQQGPPDGYTF

len: 16
v_gene: TRBV7-2
d_gene: NA
abundance: NA
j_gene: TRBJ1-5
CDR3nt: TGTGCCAGCAGCTTACAATTCGGGGTACTAAATCAGCCCCAGCATTTT
CDR3aa: CASSLQFGVLNQPQHF

len: 15
v_gene: TRBV5-1
d_gene: TRBD1
abundance: NA
j_gene: TRBJ1-2
CDR3nt: TGCGCCAGCAGCCAAAGGACAGGGGGCAATAGTGGCTACACCTTC
CDR3aa: CASSQRTGGNSGYTF

len: 12
v_gene: TRBV2
d_gene: TRBD1
abundance: NA
j_gene: TRBJ1-3
CDR3nt: TGTGCTGCGACAGGGGATGGAAACACCATATATTTT
CDR3aa: CAATGDGNTIYF

len: 13
v_gene: TRBV2
d_gene: TRBD1
abundance: once
j_gene: TRBJ2-5
CDR3nt: TGTGCCAGCAAGACAGGGGTAGGGGAGACCCAGTACTTC
CDR3aa: CASKTGVGETQYF

len: 16
v_gene: TRBV28
d_gene: NA
abundance: once
j_gene: TRBJ1-1
CDR3nt: TGTGCCAGCCCCCCCCGAGGGCGGGAGATGAACACTGAAGCTTTCTTT
CDR3aa: CASPPRGREMNTEAFF

len: 17
v_gene: TRBV5-1
d_gene: NA
abundance: NA
j_gene: TRBJ2-3
CDR3nt: TGCGCCAGCAGCATAACCGGGACATTTACTAGCACAGATACGCAGTATTTT
CDR3aa: CASSITGTFTSTDTQYF

len: 15
v_gene: TRBV10-3
d_gene: TRBD2
abundance: NA
j_gene: TRBJ2-4
CDR3nt: TGTGCCATCAGTGAGTCGGTAGCGGGGGGGAACATTCAGTACTTC
CDR3aa: CAISESVAGGNIQYF

len: 16
v_gene: TRBV6-2/TRBV6-3
d_gene: TRBD2
abundance: NA
j_gene: TRBJ2-5
CDR3nt: TGTGCCAGCAGTTACTCTCCAGCGGGAGTCCCAGAGACCCAGTACTTC
CDR3aa: CASSYSPAGVPETQYF

len: 14
v_gene: TRBV11-2
d_gene: NA
abundance: NA
j_gene: TRBJ1-2
CDR3nt: TGTGCCAGCAGCTTAGACTCAGGGGCTCGTGGCTACACCTTC
CDR3aa: CASSLDSGARGYTF

len: 13
v_gene: TRBV18
d_gene: NA
abundance: NA
j_gene: TRBJ1-1
CDR3nt: TGTGCCAGCTCACCAGACTTGAACACTGAAGCTTTCTTT
CDR3aa: CASSPDLNTEAFF

len: 13
v_gene: TRBV11-2
d_gene: NA
abundance: NA
j_gene: TRBJ1-2
CDR3nt: TGTGCCAGCAGCTTAGGACAGTACTATGGCTACACCTTC
CDR3aa: CASSLGQYYGYTF